These 4 T cell receptor beta chains were sequenced from one sample in a study of blood T cell repertoires in COVID-19. Sequencing was performed with immunoSEQ multiplex PCR; in TCRdb, only in-frame clones are kept and a portion is missing. The repertoire holds around 340,000 clones, with 86% as singletons. The specimen sequenced was PBMCs or T cells enriched from blood (not recorded which). These receptors originate from a woman aged 40 to 50 with acute COVID-19.

The chain couples TRBV10-3 to TRBJ1-2, with 8 bases lining up with TRBD1. Losses at the gene ends were 5 bases for V and 5 bases for J; bases not matched to a gene: 4. The CDR3 is 13 residues long. The V gene's germline CDR1 is ENHRY and CDR2 SYGVKD. The CDR3 here is CAISLDRAYGYTF. Here the CDR3 DNA reads TGTGCCATCAGTTTGGACAGGGCTTATGGCTACACCTTC.

This rearrangement joins TRBV7-8 to TRBJ1-5; TRBD1 agrees at 10 bases. The germline V gene has CDR1 SGHVS and CDR2 FQNEAQ. Trimming at V came to 5 bases and at J to 6 bases, leaving 7 bases not matched to a gene. This CDR3 is built from 15 residues. Here the CDR3 DNA reads TGTGCCAGCAGCGACCGGGACAGGGGAGTTCAGCCCCAGCATTTT. Encoded protein: CASSDRDRGVQPQHF.

The V call is TRBV7-8, the J call TRBJ2-3, with 10 bases fitting TRBD2. The V gene end was trimmed by 0 bases and the J gene end by 4 bases; junction bases not matched to a gene: 7. Per the germline V gene, CDR1 is SGHVS and CDR2 is FQNEAQ. The CDR3 covers 17 residues. CDR3 region: CASSLASASGGPDTQYF. CDR3 bases: TGTGCCAGCAGCTTAGCTTCCGCTAGCGGGGGCCCAGATACGCAGTATTTT.

This rearrangement joins TRBV6-5 to TRBJ1-1; TRBD1 aligns across 7 bases. V shed 2 bases, J shed 0 bases, and the junction held 6 bases outside the gene matches. This CDR3 has 16 residues. CDR1 and CDR2 from the germline V gene are MNHEY and SVGAGI. The CDR3 protein is CASSYGGQIMNTEAFF. The CDR3 coding sequence is TGTGCCAGCAGTTACGGGGGACAGATTATGAACACTGAAGCTTTCTTT.